Each of the 32 T cell receptor beta chains below was sequenced from the same sample in a study of blood T cell repertoires in COVID-19. The method was immunoSEQ multiplex PCR; TCRdb's version includes in-frame clones alone and lacks a portion of them. The table shows about 100,000 clones, with approximately 88% occurring only once. Sequencing was done on a sample of peripheral blood. Receptor source: a human donor in a cohort sampled during active COVID-19.

The V and J genes are TRBV19 and TRBJ1-2; possibly TRBD1 for D (5 bases). Trimming cost V 4 bases and J 2 bases, with 14 bases left between them. The germline V gene has CDR1 LNHDA and CDR2 SQIVND (reference sequence). This CDR3 spans 15 amino acids. The CDR3 DNA reads as TGTGCCAGTAGTACCTCCGGGACTGCCAACTATGGCTACACCTTC. This codes for CASSTSGTANYGYTF.

The CDR3 protein is CASSLGADGWEGYTF. CDR3 sequence (DNA): TGTGCCAGCAGCTTGGGGGCCGACGGTTGGGAGGGCTACACCTTC. The V call is TRBV5-6, the J call TRBJ1-2, with no clear D. With 0 bases removed from V and 8 bases from J, the gap between germline ends came to 17 bases. CDR1 and CDR2 (germline): SGHDT, YYEEEE. The CDR3 extends over 15 amino acids.

The V and J genes are TRBV20-1 and TRBJ2-7; TRBD1 is a possible D gene (7 bases). Looked up from germline, CDR1 is DFQATT and CDR2 is SNEGSKA (reference sequence). This CDR3 is built from 11 residues. V was clipped by 5 bases and J by 5 bases, with 10 bases between them. The CDR3 DNA reads as TGCAGTGCTCCCAGGGGGGACGAGCAGTACTTC. It is translated as CSAPRGDEQYF.

There are a few counts of this clone. The chain recombines TRBV6-4 with TRBJ1-2; tentatively, D is TRBD1 (5 bases). V gave up 9 bases and J gave up 5 bases, with 19 bases separating them. CDR1 and CDR2 (germline): MRHNA, SNTAGT. The CDR3 consists of 14 residues. CDR3 nucleotide sequence: TGTGCCAGGATACCGGTACCCGGGGGTTATGGCTACACCTTC. This codes for CARIPVPGGYGYTF.

The J gene is TRBJ2-7, the V gene TRBV19; 7 bases agree with TRBD1. V gave up 5 bases and J gave up 4 bases; unmatched junction bases: 5. The CDR3 sequence is 13 residues long. CDR1 LNHDA and CDR2 SQIVND come from the germline V gene (reference sequence). This CDR3 reads CASSPTGRYEQYF. CDR3 nucleotide sequence: TGTGCCAGTAGTCCGACAGGGCGGTACGAGCAGTACTTC.

The chain is built from TRBV6-5 and TRBJ2-2; perhaps TRBD2 as D (5 bases). This CDR3 spans 13 amino acids. Per germline, CDR1 MNHEY and CDR2 SVGAGI. Trimming took off 8 bases at V and 1 base at J, with 8 bases between the two ends. This chain's CDR3 is CASGGQNTGELFF. The CDR3, as DNA: TGTGCCAGCGGAGGCCAGAACACCGGGGAGCTGTTTTTT.

The J gene is TRBJ2-1, the V gene TRBV7-6, with TRBD2 matching over 8 bases. Germline lookup yields CDR1 SGHVS and CDR2 FNYEAQ. Trimming cost V 4 bases and J 8 bases; bases outside gene matches: 10. The CDR3 totals 15 residues. CDR3 in amino acids: CASSSPLLAGHEQFF. Written as DNA, the CDR3 is TGTGCCAGCAGCTCACCGTTGCTAGCGGGCCATGAGCAGTTCTTC.

The chain combines TRBV7-2 with TRBJ1-1; the D gene is possibly TRBD1 (6 bases). The CDR3 totals 14 residues. Trimming removed 6 bases at V and 3 bases at J, with 14 bases between. Per germline, CDR1 SGHTA and CDR2 FQGNSA. CDR3 DNA sequence: TGTGCCAGCAGGCAGGGGTTCCAGGACACTGAAGCTTTCTTT. It specifies CASRQGFQDTEAFF.

V is TRBV9 and J is TRBJ2-1; 10 nucleotides match TRBD2. The V segment lost 2 bases and the J segment 5 bases; nucleotides outside the gene matches: 10. Germline V gene data show CDR1 as SGDLS and CDR2 as YYNGEE. The CDR3 runs to 17 residues. CDR3 region: CASSVSLAGKEDNEQFF. The CDR3 DNA sequence: TGTGCCAGCAGCGTTTCACTAGCGGGAAAGGAGGACAATGAGCAGTTCTTC.

This clone was detected once. The J gene is TRBJ2-3, the V gene TRBV7-3; 11 bases are a match to TRBD2. Trimming took 5 bases from V and 0 from J; bases not matched to a gene: 7. Germline-derived CDR1 and CDR2 are SGHTA and FQGTGA. This CDR3 region has 17 residues. CDR3 sequence (DNA): TGTGCCAGCAGCCTAGTGGGGACTAGCGGCAGCACAGATACGCAGTATTTT. It encodes CASSLVGTSGSTDTQYF.

This chain uses TRBV9 with TRBJ2-3, with 8 bases matching TRBD2. The V and J ends lost 0 bases and 4 bases, in that order; junction bases with no gene match: 13. CDR3 length: 18 amino acids. The V gene's germline CDR1 is SGDLS and CDR2 YYNGEE. The CDR3 is CASSVALGGLAEADTQYF. DNA of the CDR3: TGTGCCAGCAGCGTAGCACTAGGAGGACTAGCCGAAGCAGATACGCAGTATTTT.

The CDR3 DNA reads TGTGCCTGGAGTGAGGACAATAGAAACATTCAGTACTTC. It encodes CAWSEDNRNIQYF. The rearrangement links TRBV30 to TRBJ2-4; a weak D match, TRBD1 (5 bases). V was trimmed by 1 base and J by 6 bases, leaving 10 bases between them. The CDR3 sequence is 13 residues long. Per germline, CDR1 GTSNPN and CDR2 SVGIG (reference sequence). Using reference TRBV30 and TRBJ2-4 for the parts outside the CDR3, the full variable domain is SQTIHQWPATLVQPVGSPLSLECTVEGTSNPNLYWYRQAAGRGLQLLFYSVGIGQISSEVPQNLSASRPQDRQFILSSKKLLLSDSGFYLCAWSEDNRNIQYFGAGTRLSVL.

The rearrangement joins TRBV7-9 to TRBJ1-3; the match to TRBD1 covers 8 bases. The CDR3 totals 12 residues. V trimming: 5 bases; J trimming: 7 bases; junction bases outside the gene matches: 1. Germline V gene sequence: CDR1 SEHNR, CDR2 FQNEAQ (reference sequence). Written as DNA, the CDR3 is TGTGCCAGCAGCGGACAGGGCAACACCATATATTTT. This translates into CASSGQGNTIYF.

Only a few counts were recorded for this clone. The gene calls are TRBV7-3 and TRBJ2-3, with D possibly TRBD1 on 6 matching bases. CDR1 and CDR2 (germline): SGHTA, FQGTGA. Trimming took 2 bases from V and 5 from J, leaving 17 bases between them. This CDR3 is 16 amino acids long. DNA for the CDR3: TGTGCCAGCAGCTTAGTCAAACAGGGAGAGGAAGATACGCAGTATTTT. Translated, it gives CASSLVKQGEEDTQYF.

The CDR3 DNA is TGCGCCAGCAGCTTGGGGGCAGCCACTGAAGCTTTCTTT. Translated, it gives CASSLGAATEAFF. The chain recombines TRBV5-1 with TRBJ1-1; the D is unclear. Per the germline V gene, CDR1 is SGHRS and CDR2 is YFSETQ. The CDR3 sequence is 13 residues long. V gave up 0 bases and J gave up 4 bases, with 7 bases separating them.

The genes are TRBV28 and TRBJ2-7; 7 bases fit TRBD1. Per germline, CDR1 MDHEN and CDR2 SYDVKM. J was trimmed by 12 bases and V by 4 bases; bases with no gene match: 9. The CDR3 has 12 residues. The CDR3 nucleotides read TGTGCCAGCAGTTATCACAGGGGATTGGCGTACTTC. Amino acids: CASSYHRGLAYF.

The CDR3 spells CASSYSNRGYSYEQYF. For the CDR3, the DNA is TGTGCCAGCAGTTACTCGAACAGGGGCTACTCCTACGAGCAGTACTTC. This chain joins TRBV6-5 and TRBJ2-7, with TRBD1 identical over 7 bases. The germline V gene encodes CDR1 MNHEY and CDR2 SVGAGI. The CDR3 is made up of 16 amino acids. V shed 0 bases, J shed 0 bases, and the junction held 5 bases outside the gene matches.

For the CDR3, the DNA is TGTGCCAGCAGCGGCGGACAGGGGGTTTACAATGAGCAGTTCTTC. Its protein product is CASSGGQGVYNEQFF. The V and J genes are TRBV9 and TRBJ2-1; 10 bases fit TRBD1. V shed 3 bases, J shed 4 bases, and the junction held 4 bases outside the gene matches. CDR3 length: 15 residues. Germline assignment: CDR1 SGDLS and CDR2 YYNGEE.

This clone was observed a few times. The chain combines TRBV28 with TRBJ2-6, with 9 bases aligning to TRBD1. Germline V CDR1 and CDR2: MDHEN, SYDVKM. The V and J ends lost 10 bases and 0 bases, in that order; junction bases with no gene match: 7. The CDR3 has 16 residues. The CDR3: CATGGTGSSGANVLTF. The CDR3 DNA reads TGTGCCACGGGTGGGACAGGGAGCTCTGGGGCCAACGTCCTGACTTTC.

The chain combines TRBV7-8 with TRBJ2-3; possibly TRBD1 for D (5 bases). There are 16 residues in the CDR3. Germline assignment: CDR1 SGHVS and CDR2 FQNEAQ. V was trimmed by 1 base and J by 6 bases, leaving 17 bases between them. CDR3 residues: CASSLVGLNVRDTQYF. In DNA form, the CDR3 reads TGTGCCAGCAGCTTAGTGGGGCTGAATGTACGGGATACGCAGTATTTT. The full variable domain, rest sourced from reference TRBV7-8 and TRBJ2-3, is GAGVSQSPRYKVAKRGQDVALRCDPISGHVSLFWYQQALGQGPEFLTYFQNEAQLDKSGLPSDRFFAERPEGSVSTLKIQRTQQEDSAVYLCASSLVGLNVRDTQYFGPGTRLTVL.

The CDR3 DNA reads as TGTGCCAGCAGTCACCGGGACAAGAATTCACCCCTCCACTTT. This gives the protein CASSHRDKNSPLHF. The chain recombines TRBV6-2 or TRBV6-3 with TRBJ1-6; D is perhaps TRBD1 (6 bases). Germline V CDR1 and CDR2: MNHEY, SVGEGT. The CDR3 loop spans 14 amino acids. Between the trimmed V and J ends, which lost 5 bases and 7 bases, there was a span of 12 bases.

This clone was recorded once. J is TRBJ1-1 and V is TRBV7-3; possibly TRBD1 for D (5 bases). The CDR3 covers 13 residues. V lost 3 bases and J lost 1, with 6 bases in between. The germline V gene encodes CDR1 SGHTA and CDR2 FQGTGA. The CDR3 DNA sequence: TGTGCCAGCAGCTTCCAGGGGAACACTGAAGCTTTCTTT. Translated, it gives CASSFQGNTEAFF.

This clone has a single count. This sequence joins TRBV4-2 and TRBJ1-2; 8 bases match TRBD1. After removal of 1 base from V and 0 bases from J, the junction contained 1 base not matched to a gene. Germline V gene data show CDR1 as LGHNA and CDR2 as YNFKEQ. CDR3 size: 15 residues. CDR3 sequence reads: CASSQGTGTNYGYTF. The CDR3 bases are TGTGCCAGCAGCCAAGGGACAGGGACTAACTATGGCTACACCTTC.

This clone has only a few counts. This chain connects TRBV6-6 to TRBJ2-3; TRBD2 matches at 11 bases. With 6 bases clipped from V and 5 bases from J, the junction kept 7 bases outside the gene matches. The germline CDR1 and CDR2 sequences are MNHNY and SVGAGI (reference sequence). This CDR3 comprises 15 residues. The CDR3 nucleotides read TGTGCCAGCAGATTAGCGGGAGGGCCGATAGATACGCAGTATTTT. Encoded protein: CASRLAGGPIDTQYF.

The chain couples TRBV5-4 to TRBJ2-1; D might be TRBD2 (5 bases). Trimming pared 2 bases from V and 4 bases from J, leaving 10 bases between. The CDR3 extends over 14 amino acids. From germline, CDR1 is SGHNT and CDR2 YYREEE (reference sequence). CDR3 bases: TGTGCCAGCAGCTTCGGGGAAGTGTACAATGAGCAGTTCTTC. It encodes CASSFGEVYNEQFF.

This clone was counted a few times. The CDR3 reads CASSLRQGASTGELFF. CDR3 sequence (DNA): TGTGCCAGCAGTTTGCGTCAGGGGGCGAGCACCGGGGAGCTGTTTTTT. This chain joins TRBV27 and TRBJ2-2, with TRBD1 identical over 8 bases. The V and J ends lost 3 bases and 4 bases, in that order; junction bases with no gene match: 7. Germline V gene lookup returns CDR1 MNHEY and CDR2 SMNVEV (reference sequence). The CDR3 is 16 residues long.

The V gene is TRBV4-2, the J gene TRBJ2-1; 11 nucleotides agree with TRBD2. The CDR3 is made up of 16 amino acids. With 1 base clipped from V and 7 bases from J, the junction kept 6 bases outside the gene matches. CDR1 and CDR2 (germline): LGHNA, YNFKEQ. CDR3 residues: CASSQGGASGRNEQFF. CDR3 nucleotides: TGTGCCAGCAGCCAAGGAGGGGCTAGCGGGAGGAATGAGCAGTTCTTC.

The chain is built from TRBV3-1 (or the pseudogene TRBV3-2) and TRBJ2-4, with D possibly matching TRBD2 (5 bases). The V end lost 3 bases, the J end lost 10 bases, and 22 bases lay between the germline ends. The CDR3 is made up of 16 amino acids. In germline, CDR1 is LGHDT, CDR2 YNNKEL (reference sequence). CDR3 protein: CASSQASEGPLGIQYF. In nucleotides, the CDR3 is TGTGCCAGCAGCCAGGCCTCCGAGGGCCCACTGGGGATTCAGTACTTC.

This clone was seen a few times. The chain carries TRBV4-1 and TRBJ1-4, with D perhaps matching TRBD1 (5 bases). Germline lookup yields CDR1 MGHRA and CDR2 YSYEKL. The CDR3 covers 16 residues. Trimming removed 0 bases at V and 8 bases at J, with 16 bases between. CDR3 region: CASSQEGGTIREKLFF. CDR3 nucleotides: TGCGCCAGCAGCCAAGAGGGCGGGACGATACGGGAAAAACTGTTTTTT.

The CDR3: CASSSGGTDAYEQYF. Written as DNA, the CDR3 is TGTGCCAGCAGCTCGGGGGGGACAGACGCCTACGAGCAGTACTTC. The genes are TRBV5-4 and TRBJ2-7; TRBD2 might be the D (8 bases). The CDR3 spans 15 residues. V lost 3 bases to trimming and J lost 2 bases, with 15 bases between them. Germline CDR1 and CDR2: SGHNT and YYREEE (reference sequence). Complete variable domain (other parts from reference TRBV5-4 and TRBJ2-7): ETGVTQSPTHLIKTRGQQVTLRCSSQSGHNTVSWYQQALGQGPQFIFQYYREEENGRGNFPPRFSGLQFPNYSSELNVNALELDDSALYLCASSSGGTDAYEQYFGPGTRLTVT.

This rearrangement joins TRBV10-2 to TRBJ1-6; D remains ambiguous. Germline V gene lookup returns CDR1 WSHSY and CDR2 SAAADI. The CDR3 spans 12 residues. V was shortened by 7 bases and J by 10 bases, with 11 bases between the two germline ends. CDR3 residues: CASNAAGSPLHF. The DNA for the CDR3 is TGCGCCAGCAACGCCGCAGGCTCACCCCTCCACTTT.

This clone was detected a few times. V is TRBV2 and J is TRBJ1-5; 7 nucleotides match TRBD1. The germline V gene encodes CDR1 SNHLY and CDR2 FYNNEI. J was trimmed by 5 bases and V by 6 bases; bases with no gene match: 4. The CDR3 consists of 13 residues. CDR3 region: CASRDRVYQPQHF. CDR3 sequence (DNA): TGTGCCAGCAGAGACAGGGTATATCAGCCCCAGCATTTT.